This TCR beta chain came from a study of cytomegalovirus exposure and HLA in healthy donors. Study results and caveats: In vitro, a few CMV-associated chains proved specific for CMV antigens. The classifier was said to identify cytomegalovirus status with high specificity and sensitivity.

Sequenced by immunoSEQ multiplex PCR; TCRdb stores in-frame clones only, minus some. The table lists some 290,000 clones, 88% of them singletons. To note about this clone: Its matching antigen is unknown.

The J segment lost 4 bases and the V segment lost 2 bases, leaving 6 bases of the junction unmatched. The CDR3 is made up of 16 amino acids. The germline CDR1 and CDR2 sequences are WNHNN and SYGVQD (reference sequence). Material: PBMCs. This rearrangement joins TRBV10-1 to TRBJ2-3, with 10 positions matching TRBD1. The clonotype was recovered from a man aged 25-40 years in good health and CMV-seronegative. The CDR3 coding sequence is TGCGCCAGCAGTGAGGCCGGGACAGGGGACGCAGATACGCAGTATTTT. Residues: CASSEAGTGDADTQYF.